This TCR beta chain was observed in a study of T-cell reconstitution after alpha-beta-depleted transplantation in children listed by TCRdb under 2016. About the investigation overall: T-cell immune reconstitution after TCRalphabeta/CD19-depleted allogeneic hematopoietic cell transplantation in children was quantitatively tracked in the study by means of TCR repertoire profiling.

The treatment or condition label for this specimen denotes: allogeneic hematopoietic cell transplantation with graft depleted of TCRalphabeta T cells and CD19 B cells. TCRalphabeta/CD19-depleted allogeneic hematopoietic cell grafts were given to the transplant recipients, all of whom were children. This clonotype was seen a few times. No cognate antigen has been identified for it. Base-call qualities are not available, and no considerably larger clone is one nucleotide away. Library preparation used PCR. The instrument was an Illumina HiSeq 2500. Molecular barcoding was employed in the preparation of TCR libraries, with unique molecular identifiers being used to normalize TCRbeta repertoire quantification. The public reads were quality trimmed at Q25 with fastp and then assembled into clones with MiXCR by TCRdb, keeping productive beta chains. Identical CDR3 proteins give one entry, which carries the most common genes and DNA. The sample yields approximately 110,000 distinct CDR3 sequences; around a tenth were counted once. The ten top clones hold approximately 36% of the sample.

Beyond this particular receptor, the publication reports: About two months after transplant, the apparently early recovery of alphabetaT-cell counts reportedly depended on just several hundred clones that had expanded rapidly and came from non-depleted graft cells. In some patients, the high TCRbeta diversity seen at day 60 was put down to recipient T cells and intrathymic progenitors that had survived conditioning. Hyperexpanded clone frequencies declined over subsequent months; after one year, T-cell counts and TCRbeta diversity were mostly attributed to newly produced T cells.

In the germline V gene, CDR1 corresponds to MNHEY and CDR2 to SVGAGI. The CDR3 covers 12 residues, taking in both the cysteine and the phenylalanine. Only the CDR3 DNA is retained, 36 bases long and in frame from the first base. V is cut back by 8 bases and J by 10 bases, with 6 bases in the junction unmatched. The sequence was obtained from a boy aged 2-15 years with acute lymphoblastic leukemia, due to receive a stem cell transplant. This sample comprised PBMCs, obtained before TCRalphabeta/CD19-depleted stem cell transplant. The V gene is TRBV6-5 and the J gene is TRBJ2-1; the central 9 bases match TRBD2. The CDR3 protein is CASASGTPEQFF. In nucleotides, the sequence is TGTGCCAGCGCTAGCGGGACCCCCGAGCAGTTCTTC.